The entry below describes one T cell receptor (beta chain). The antigen is unknown. This CDR3 region has 17 residues. Between the trimmed V and J ends, which lost 2 bases and 9 bases, there was a span of 21 bases. Per the germline V gene, CDR1 is SGHRS and CDR2 is YFSETQ. The source of the sample is a study of identifying expanded T cells in peripheral blood. Data came from immunoSEQ multiplex PCR; TCRdb stores just in-frame clones and leaves some out. The sample lists some 100,000 clones; roughly nine tenths were seen once. Study results and limitations: Over two and four weeks, about 15 and 18 clones changed, versus 1.2 between replicates.

The material sequenced was blood. The rearrangement uses TRBV5-1 and TRBJ1-6, with a possible D match to TRBD1 (6 bases). The TCR was taken from a person aged 18-69 years in good health. The CDR3 loop reads CASSFGRSGDTISPLHF. CDR3 in DNA: TGCGCCAGCAGCTTCGGAAGGTCAGGGGATACTATTTCACCCCTCCACTTT.